These 5 T cell receptor beta chains share one sample of origin, sequenced in a study of T cells in women clearing cervical HPV infection. The protocol was immunoSEQ multiplex PCR, while the TCRdb copy is restricted to in-frame clones and leaves out a portion. This sample's table has around 30,000 clones. The sample comprised blood buffy coat. The receptors stem from a woman aged 18 to 75 with a cervical HPV16 infection that either progressed to CIN3+ or cleared (not recorded which).

In regard to this clone: Read coverage stops 3 residues before the CDR3 terminus; the germline J gene supplies the remainder. The chain is built from TRBV5-1 and TRBJ2-4; 7 bases agree with TRBD1. The germline gives CDR1 SGHRS, CDR2 YFSETQ. With V trimmed by 4 bases and J by 6 bases, 19 bases remained unmatched. The CDR3 extends over 18 amino acids. CDR3 sequence: CASSATTMGPDRINIQYF. The sequenced part of the CDR3 DNA is TGCGCCAGCAGCGCTACAACAATGGGACCGGACAGGATAAACATT.

Worth noting for this clone: Read data end 3 residues before the CDR3 end; the end is taken from the germline J gene. The chain combines TRBV7-9 with TRBJ2-3; tentatively, D is TRBD1 (6 bases). The CDR3 has 15 amino acids. Trimming removed 4 bases from V and 2 bases from J, with 13 bases in between. From germline, CDR1 is SEHNR and CDR2 FQNEAQ (reference sequence). The CDR3 sequence is CASSSRTGNTDTQYF. The part of the CDR3 DNA that was read is TGTGCCAGCAGCTCGAGAACAGGGAACACAGATACG.

To note about this clone: The observed sequence ends 3 residues before the CDR3 terminus, with the missing tail filled in from the germline J gene. The genes are TRBV18 and TRBJ2-1, with TRBD1 identical over 7 bases. Germline CDR1 and CDR2: KGHSH and LQKENI. This CDR3 is 14 amino acids long. The V segment lost 6 bases and the J segment 8 bases; nucleotides outside the gene matches: 10. The chain's CDR3 is CASSTGATTDEQFF. CDR3 DNA, as far as it was read: TGTGCCAGCTCCACAGGGGCTACTACAGATGAG.

With respect to this clone: The DNA ends 3 residues before the CDR3 does, and the rest of the CDR3 is filled in from the germline J gene. J is TRBJ2-1 and V is TRBV23-1, with D perhaps matching TRBD1 (6 bases). TRBV23-1 is an open reading frame, and its role is uncertain. CDR3 size: 16 residues. Trimming took off 5 bases at V and 0 bases at J, with 14 bases between the two ends. The chain's CDR3 is CASSFGTNDSYNEQFF. The sequenced CDR3 bases are TGCGCCAGCAGTTTCGGGACAAATGACTCCTACAATGAG.

Turning to this clone: Coverage ceases 3 residues before the CDR3 finishes, and the germline J gene fills in the end. The rearrangement joins TRBV5-1 to TRBJ1-1; D call uncertain. Trimming cost V 3 bases and J 1 base, with 7 bases left between them. Germline V gives CDR1 SGHRS, CDR2 YFSETQ. The length of the CDR3 is 13 residues. Partial CDR3 DNA: TGCGCCAGCAGCTATCGACAGAACACTGAA. Residues: CASSYRQNTE. The full CDR3 is CASSYRQNTEAFF.